This TCR beta chain was retrieved from a study of beta chain features in type 1 diabetes. This clone was observed at least ten times. Reverse transcribing all isolated RNA meant expressed TCRB transcripts were sequenced. This table comes from immunoSEQ multiplex PCR, and its TCRdb copy is limited to in-frame clones, with some not included. The table records over 700,000 clones, about a sixth of them present only once. The CDR3 is made up of 15 amino acids. V dropped 4 bases and J dropped 5 bases, with 14 bases sitting between them. The clonotype comes from a woman aged 18-30 years in good health. The chain uses TRBV23-1 and TRBJ2-2; TRBD1 is a possible D gene (6 bases). TRBV23-1 is classed as an ORF, of uncertain function. The source material was naive CD4+ T cells from blood. The CDR3 spells CASSPGYRETGELFF. CDR3 in DNA: TGCGCCAGCAGTCCAGGATACAGGGAGACCGGGGAGCTGTTTTTT.